The present TCR beta chain was sequenced within a study of neurological immune-mediated disorders. The study's findings and limits: No expanded-clone CDR3 amino acid sequence recurred across subjects, suggesting private TCR-beta repertoires.

This clonotype was detected many times. Its antigen is as yet unknown. Trimming removed 8 bases from V and 0 bases from J, with 15 bases in between. Germline CDR1 DFQATT, CDR2 SNEGSKA (reference sequence). The CDR3 totals 14 residues. Indicated time point: longitudinal time-point 1 (baseline). The unsorted libraries originated from 2 million PBMCs that had been stored at -80 C. The authors made cDNA by 5'RACE with 10-nucleotide random UMIs. Using its own MiXCR run on the 5' RACE reads, TCRdb lists one record per CDR3 protein. Of some 60,000 distinct CDR3 sequences listed, around 11% are singletons. The sample taken for sequencing was PBMCs. J is TRBJ2-3 and V is TRBV20-1, with D uncertain. This clonotype originated in a male donor with HTLV-1-associated myelopathy (HAM/TSP). CDR3 in DNA: TGCAGTCCGGCCGCAGTCGACAGCACAGATACGCAGTATTTT. It encodes CSPAAVDSTDTQYF.